A selection of T cell receptor beta chains follows, all from one sample in a study of graft-versus-host responses after intestinal transplantation. Their recognized antigens are unknown. Measured with immunoSEQ multiplex PCR; TCRdb has only the in-frame clones, and not every one. The sample holds about 40,000 clones, roughly 96% seen once. The sample in question was unstimulated CD8+ T cells sorted from spleen or lymph node cells, obtained before transplant. The receptor set was obtained from a human donor who was the organ donor for an intestinal transplant. The CDR3 runs from the conserved cysteine through the conserved F or W. Fields, in order: CDR3 DNA, CDR3 protein, CDR3 length, J gene, clone size, V gene, D gene. A D gene is named only where the DNA matches it firmly. Only part of the rows carry a size: once, few, many, or a class if the clone is expanded.

TGTGCCAGCAGCTTCGCCTCCCTAACTAATGAAAAACTGTTTTTT | CASSFASLTNEKLFF | 15 | TRBJ1-4 | . | TRBV7-8 | .
TGTGCCAGCCGAGGCAGGGGCTACGAGCAGTACTTC | CASRGRGYEQYF | 12 | TRBJ2-7 | . | TRBV6-5 | .
TGTGCCAGCAGCGCCGGACAGGGAAGTATAGATGGCTACACCTTC | CASSAGQGSIDGYTF | 15 | TRBJ1-2 | . | TRBV13 | TRBD1
TGCGCCAGCAGCGGGACACGAAACACCATATATTTT | CASSGTRNTIYF | 12 | TRBJ1-3 | . | TRBV4-1 | .
TGTGCCAGCAGCTTCCGGGACAGGGGCACCTATGGCTACACCTTC | CASSFRDRGTYGYTF | 15 | TRBJ1-2 | . | TRBV7-9 | TRBD1
TGTGCCAGCAGAATCTCAGGGGGCTTGGAAGCTTTCTTT | CASRISGGLEAFF | 13 | TRBJ1-1 | . | TRBV6-5 | TRBD1
TGCGCCAGCAGCCCAACACAGGGGGCGCTTGAAAAACTGTTTTTT | CASSPTQGALEKLFF | 15 | TRBJ1-4 | . | TRBV10-2 | TRBD1
TGTGCCAGCAGCTCCAAAGACAGCCAAGAGACCCAGTACTTC | CASSSKDSQETQYF | 14 | TRBJ2-5 | . | TRBV7-9 | .
TGCAGCGTTGACCTGGGACTCAAAGATACGCAGTATTTT | CSVDLGLKDTQYF | 13 | TRBJ2-3 | . | TRBV29-1 | .
TGTGCCAGCAGTGACAGAAGTAGCTCCTACGAGCAGTACTTC | CASSDRSSSYEQYF | 14 | TRBJ2-7 | . | TRBV6-6 | .
TGTGCCAGCAGCGTAGCTGCCGGCGCCTACGAGCAGTACTTC | CASSVAAGAYEQYF | 14 | TRBJ2-7 | . | TRBV9 | .
TGCGCCAGCAGCCAAGGACCGGGACAGAATTATAGCTACACCTTC | CASSQGPGQNYSYTF | 15 | TRBJ1-2 | . | TRBV4-1 | TRBD1
TGTGCCAGCAGCTTAGTCTGGAGTCACTCCCAATCTGGCTACACCTTC | CASSLVWSHSQSGYTF | 16 | TRBJ1-2 | once | TRBV11-2 | .
TGCGCCAGCAGCTTGGAATGGGACAGGGGGCGGTGCGAGCAGTACTTC | CASSLEWDRGRCEQYF | 16 | TRBJ2-7 | . | TRBV5-1 | TRBD1
TGTGCCAGCAGGCCCAGACAGGGGGCAAACTATGGCTACACCTTC | CASRPRQGANYGYTF | 15 | TRBJ1-2 | . | TRBV5-4 | TRBD1
TGTGCCAGCTCACCAGGTTTCCAGGGGGGTAATCAGCCCCAGCATTTT | CASSPGFQGGNQPQHF | 16 | TRBJ1-5 | . | TRBV18 | TRBD1
TGTGCCAGCAGCGCGTACGGGGACACAGATACGCAGTATTTT | CASSAYGDTDTQYF | 14 | TRBJ2-3 | . | TRBV5-6 | .
TGTGCCAGCAGCCAAGATCTTTCCCTAGCGGGAGGGCAGTACTTC | CASSQDLSLAGGQYF | 15 | TRBJ2-7 | . | TRBV14 | TRBD2
TGTGCCAGCAGCTTTGACCAGGACTACGAGCAGTACTTC | CASSFDQDYEQYF | 13 | TRBJ2-7 | once | TRBV11-2 | .
TGCGCCAGCAGTTCTCGGGGCCATAACACCGGGGAGCTGTTTTTT | CASSSRGHNTGELFF | 15 | TRBJ2-2 | . | TRBV4-1 | .
TGTGCCAGCAGCCAAGACCACTATACAAACTATGGCTACACCTTC | CASSQDHYTNYGYTF | 15 | TRBJ1-2 | once | TRBV14 | .
TGTGCCAGCAGCGTAGCTGAGGTAGCGGGGGGCTCAGTCGGGGAGCTGTTTTTT | CASSVAEVAGGSVGELFF | 18 | TRBJ2-2 | . | TRBV9 | TRBD2
TGTGCCAGCTCACCGAGGGACTCCTCCTACGAGCAGTACTTC | CASSPRDSSYEQYF | 14 | TRBJ2-7 | . | TRBV18 | .
TGTGCCAGCAGCCTACGTCACTCGCAGTATTTT | CASSLRHSQYF | 11 | TRBJ2-3 | . | TRBV7-2 | .
TGTGCCAGCAGCCAAGGGGATGAAAAACTGTTTTTT | CASSQGDEKLFF | 12 | TRBJ1-4 | . | TRBV7-9 | .
TGTGCCAGCAGCTTAGGTTTTGGGGCTTACTACGAGCAGTACTTC | CASSLGFGAYYEQYF | 15 | TRBJ2-7 | . | TRBV11-3 | .
TGTGCCAGTAGCTCCGGACACCACACCGGGGAGCTGTTTTTT | CASSSGHHTGELFF | 14 | TRBJ2-2 | once | TRBV19 | .
TGCGCCAGCAGCTTACTCCTATGGGCCAACGTCCTGACTTTC | CASSLLLWANVLTF | 14 | TRBJ2-6 | . | TRBV5-1 | .
TGTGCCAGCAGCTCCCCCCAGGGAGGCTCCTACGAGCAGTACTTC | CASSSPQGGSYEQYF | 15 | TRBJ2-7 | . | TRBV7-9 | .
TGTGCCAGCAGCGTAGGGACAGGGGGCGCAGAGACCCAGTACTTC | CASSVGTGGAETQYF | 15 | TRBJ2-5 | . | TRBV13 | TRBD1
TGTGCCAGCAGCTTATTGGGGAATTCCGGGGAGCTGTTTTTT | CASSLLGNSGELFF | 14 | TRBJ2-2 | . | TRBV7-3 | .
TGTGCCAGCAGCTCTGGACTGAACACTGAAGCTTTCTTT | CASSSGLNTEAFF | 13 | TRBJ1-1 | . | TRBV11-2 | .
TGTGCCAGCAGCGTAAGGGACGGCGTGAACTATGGCTACACCTTC | CASSVRDGVNYGYTF | 15 | TRBJ1-2 | once | TRBV9 | .
TGTGCCAGCAGTGGGACAGGGCTCTACGAGCAGTACTTC | CASSGTGLYEQYF | 13 | TRBJ2-7 | . | TRBV2 | TRBD1
TGTGCCAGCAGCCCCGGGACAGGGGCTGGGGGAGAGCAGTACTTC | CASSPGTGAGGEQYF | 15 | TRBJ2-7 | . | TRBV7-8 | TRBD1
TGTGCCAGCAGCTTGGTACCCTGGACTAACCAAGAGACCCAGTACTTC | CASSLVPWTNQETQYF | 16 | TRBJ2-5 | . | TRBV7-8 | .
TGCGCCAGCAGCTTGTCGGGGGGGAGTACTGAAGCTTTCTTT | CASSLSGGSTEAFF | 14 | TRBJ1-1 | few | TRBV5-1 | .
TGCGCCAGCAGCTTGGAAGGGGCCCACGAGCAGTACTTC | CASSLEGAHEQYF | 13 | TRBJ2-7 | . | TRBV5-1 | .
TGTGCCAGCAGTGAATCGGTGGGACCGGCTAATGAAAAACTGTTTTTT | CASSESVGPANEKLFF | 16 | TRBJ1-4 | once | TRBV6-1 | .
TGTGCCAGTAGTCTCCAGGGTTGGGGCTTGGGGCAGTATTTT | CASSLQGWGLGQYF | 14 | TRBJ2-3 | . | TRBV19 | .
TGCAGCGTTGACTCGGTTGCGGGGGGATCCTACGAGCAGTACTTC | CSVDSVAGGSYEQYF | 15 | TRBJ2-7 | . | TRBV29-1 | TRBD2